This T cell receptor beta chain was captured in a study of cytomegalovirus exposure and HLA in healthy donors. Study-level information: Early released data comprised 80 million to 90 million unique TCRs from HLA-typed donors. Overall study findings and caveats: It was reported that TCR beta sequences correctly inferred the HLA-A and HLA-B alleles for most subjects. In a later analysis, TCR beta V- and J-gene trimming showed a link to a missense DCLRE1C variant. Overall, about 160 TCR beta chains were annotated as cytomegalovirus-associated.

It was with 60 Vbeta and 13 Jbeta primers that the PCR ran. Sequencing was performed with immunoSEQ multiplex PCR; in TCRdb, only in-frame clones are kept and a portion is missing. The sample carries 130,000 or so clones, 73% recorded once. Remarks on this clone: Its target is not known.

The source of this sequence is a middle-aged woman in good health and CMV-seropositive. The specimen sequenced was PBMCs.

The CDR3 region has the DNA TGTGCCAGCAGGGGACCTTTCCCCCTAGCGGGAAAATTCTCCTACAATGAGCAGTTCTTC. This sequence encodes CASRGPFPLAGKFSYNEQFF. The V and J genes are TRBV28 and TRBJ2-1, with 9 bases matching TRBD2. The CDR3 covers 20 residues. The germline V gene encodes CDR1 MDHEN and CDR2 SYDVKM. With V trimmed by 6 bases and J by 0 bases, 18 bases remained unmatched.